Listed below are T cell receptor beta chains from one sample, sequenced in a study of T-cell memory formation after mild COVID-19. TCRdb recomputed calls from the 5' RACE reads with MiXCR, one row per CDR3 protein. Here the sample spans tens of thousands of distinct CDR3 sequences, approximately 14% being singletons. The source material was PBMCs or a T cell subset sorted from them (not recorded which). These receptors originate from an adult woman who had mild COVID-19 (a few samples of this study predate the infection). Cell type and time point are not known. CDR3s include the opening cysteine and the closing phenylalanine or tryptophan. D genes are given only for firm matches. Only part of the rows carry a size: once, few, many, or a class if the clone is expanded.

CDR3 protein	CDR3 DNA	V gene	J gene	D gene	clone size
CAISVARAGDSGEQYF	TGTGCCATCAGTGTAGCCCGGGCCGGGGATTCGGGCGAGCAGTACTTC	TRBV10-3	TRBJ2-7	.	few
CASSQLAGASPNEQFF	TGTGCCAGCAGCCAACTAGCGGGAGCGAGCCCCAATGAGCAGTTCTTC	TRBV7-3	TRBJ2-1	TRBD2	.
CASSLRLAGPLTDTQYF	TGTGCCAGCAGCCTGAGACTAGCGGGGCCCCTCACAGATACGCAGTATTTT	TRBV5-6	TRBJ2-3	TRBD2	many
CATSSSSLGPRDTQYF	TGTGCCACCAGCAGTTCGTCGTTGGGACCACGAGATACGCAGTATTTT	TRBV15	TRBJ2-3	.	.
CASSKVGTPDTQYF	TGTGCCAGCAGCAAAGTAGGGACTCCGGATACGCAGTATTTT	TRBV7-3	TRBJ2-3	.	many
CASSLGAGTSGRAVTQYF	TGTGCCAGCAGCCTCGGTGCGGGGACTAGCGGGAGGGCCGTGACCCAGTACTTC	TRBV7-2	TRBJ2-5	TRBD2	few
CATSDETGRTQYF	TGTGCCACCAGTGACGAGACAGGGCGTACGCAGTATTTT	TRBV24-1	TRBJ2-3	TRBD1	.
CASSEWQHNEQFF	TGTGCCAGCAGTGAATGGCAGCACAATGAGCAGTTCTTC	TRBV25-1	TRBJ2-1	.	.
CASSQGSSYEQYF	TGTGCCAGCAGCCAGGGATCATCCTACGAGCAGTACTTC	TRBV14	TRBJ2-7	.	few
CASSLGQGAERLDGQYF	TGCGCCAGCAGCTTGGGACAGGGGGCTGAGAGGTTGGACGGGCAGTACTTC	TRBV5-1	TRBJ2-7	TRBD1	.
CASSSPGRGVGPYGKNIQYF	TGTGCCAGCAGCTCACCTGGTAGGGGAGTGGGTCCCTATGGCAAAAACATTCAGTACTTC	TRBV11-2	TRBJ2-4	.	few
CASSMTRYGYNEQFF	TGTGCCAGTAGTATGACTAGGTATGGGTACAATGAGCAGTTCTTC	TRBV19	TRBJ2-1	.	few
CASSLTRDREDTQYF	TGCGCCAGCAGCTTGACCCGGGACAGGGAAGATACGCAGTATTTT	TRBV5-1	TRBJ2-3	TRBD1	.
CASSDPSRGHRAETQYF	TGTGCCAGCAGTGACCCTAGTCGGGGACATAGAGCAGAGACCCAGTACTTC	TRBV25-1	TRBJ2-5	.	few
CASSLAGGPQDIQYF	TGTGCCAGCAGCCTAGCGGGAGGGCCCCAGGACATTCAGTACTTC	TRBV6-6	TRBJ2-4	TRBD2	.
CASSLEQGREKLFF	TGTGCCAGCAGCTTAGAACAGGGACGGGAAAAACTGTTTTTT	TRBV7-9	TRBJ1-4	.	.
CASSAPLAGGGPEQYF	TGTGCCAGCAGCGCTCCTTTAGCGGGAGGAGGACCCGAGCAGTACTTC	TRBV9	TRBJ2-7	TRBD2	.
CASTRRDITNQETQYF	TGTGCCAGCACCCGGCGGGACATTACGAACCAAGAGACCCAGTACTTC	TRBV9	TRBJ2-5	.	.
CSAIDRDQETQYF	TGCAGTGCGATCGACAGAGACCAAGAGACCCAGTACTTC	TRBV20-1	TRBJ2-5	.	.
CASSQVLAGGALYNEQFF	TGCGCCAGCAGCCAAGTACTAGCGGGGGGGGCCCTCTACAATGAGCAGTTCTTC	TRBV4-3	TRBJ2-1	TRBD2	once
CASSLAGTAYNYGYTF	TGCGCCAGCAGCTTGGCCGGGACAGCCTATAACTATGGCTACACCTTC	TRBV5-1	TRBJ1-2	TRBD1	few
CASSLADSYEQYF	TGTGCCAGCAGTCTAGCGGACTCCTACGAGCAGTACTTC	TRBV6-2/TRBV6-3	TRBJ2-7	TRBD2	few
CASSLVGTYYGYTF	TGTGCCAGCAGCTTAGTTGGGACGTACTATGGCTACACCTTC	TRBV7-8	TRBJ1-2	.	.
CASSYSREGAVTDTQYF	TGTGCCAGCAGTTACTCTCGGGAAGGGGCAGTTACAGATACGCAGTATTTT	TRBV6-5	TRBJ2-3	.	.
CASGGKWDYEQYF	TGTGCCAGCGGGGGAAAATGGGACTACGAGCAGTACTTC	TRBV7-9	TRBJ2-7	.	.
CSARVLAGVQDTQYF	TGCAGTGCTAGAGTCCTAGCGGGAGTTCAAGATACGCAGTATTTT	TRBV20-1	TRBJ2-3	TRBD2	few
CASSLGGQGRNEQYF	TGTGCCAGCAGCCTGGGAGGACAGGGGAGGAACGAGCAGTACTTC	TRBV13	TRBJ2-7	TRBD1	.
CASSQDRVYSENEQYF	TGTGCCAGCAGCCAAGATCGGGTCTACAGCGAAAACGAGCAGTACTTC	TRBV3-1	TRBJ2-7	.	few
CASSRDREHGYTF	TGTGCCAGTTCCCGGGACAGGGAGCATGGCTACACCTTC	TRBV6-2/TRBV6-3	TRBJ1-2	TRBD1	.